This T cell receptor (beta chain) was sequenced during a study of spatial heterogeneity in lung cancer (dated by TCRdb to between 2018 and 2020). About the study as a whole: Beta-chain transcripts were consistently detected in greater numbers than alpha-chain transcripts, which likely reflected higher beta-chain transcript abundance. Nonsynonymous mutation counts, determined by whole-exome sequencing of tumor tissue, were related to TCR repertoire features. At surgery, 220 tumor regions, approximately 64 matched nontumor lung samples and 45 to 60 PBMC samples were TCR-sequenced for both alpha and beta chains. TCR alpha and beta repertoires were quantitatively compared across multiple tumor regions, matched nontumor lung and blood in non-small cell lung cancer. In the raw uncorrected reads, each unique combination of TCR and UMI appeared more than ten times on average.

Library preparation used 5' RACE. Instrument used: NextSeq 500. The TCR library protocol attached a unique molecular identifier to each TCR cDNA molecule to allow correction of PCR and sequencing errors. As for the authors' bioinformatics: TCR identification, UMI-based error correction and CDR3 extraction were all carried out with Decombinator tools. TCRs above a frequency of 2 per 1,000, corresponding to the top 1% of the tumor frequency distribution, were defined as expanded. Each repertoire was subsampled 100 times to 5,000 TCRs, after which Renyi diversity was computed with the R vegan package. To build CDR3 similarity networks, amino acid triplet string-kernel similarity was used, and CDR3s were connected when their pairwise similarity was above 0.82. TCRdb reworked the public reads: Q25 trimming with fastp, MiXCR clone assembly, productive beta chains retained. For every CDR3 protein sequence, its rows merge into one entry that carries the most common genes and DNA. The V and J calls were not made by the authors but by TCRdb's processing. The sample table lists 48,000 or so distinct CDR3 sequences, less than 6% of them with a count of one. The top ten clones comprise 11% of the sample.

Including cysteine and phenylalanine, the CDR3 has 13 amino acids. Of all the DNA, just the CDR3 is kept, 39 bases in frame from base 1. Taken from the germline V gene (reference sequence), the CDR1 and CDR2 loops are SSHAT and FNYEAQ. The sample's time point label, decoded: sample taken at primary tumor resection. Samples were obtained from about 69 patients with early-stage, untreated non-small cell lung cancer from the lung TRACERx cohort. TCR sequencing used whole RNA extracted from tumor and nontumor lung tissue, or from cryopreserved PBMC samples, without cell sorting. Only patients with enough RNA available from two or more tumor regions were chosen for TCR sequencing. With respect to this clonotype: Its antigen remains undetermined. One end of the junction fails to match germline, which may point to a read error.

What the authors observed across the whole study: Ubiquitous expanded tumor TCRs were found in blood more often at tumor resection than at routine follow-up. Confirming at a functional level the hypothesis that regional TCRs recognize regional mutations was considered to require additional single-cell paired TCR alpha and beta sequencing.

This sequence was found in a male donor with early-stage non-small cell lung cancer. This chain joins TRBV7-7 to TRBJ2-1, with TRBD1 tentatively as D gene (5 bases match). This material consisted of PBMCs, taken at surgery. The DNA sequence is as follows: TGTGCTAGCAGCCCGGACCCAGGGTATGAGCAGTTCTTC. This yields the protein CASSPDPGYEQFF.